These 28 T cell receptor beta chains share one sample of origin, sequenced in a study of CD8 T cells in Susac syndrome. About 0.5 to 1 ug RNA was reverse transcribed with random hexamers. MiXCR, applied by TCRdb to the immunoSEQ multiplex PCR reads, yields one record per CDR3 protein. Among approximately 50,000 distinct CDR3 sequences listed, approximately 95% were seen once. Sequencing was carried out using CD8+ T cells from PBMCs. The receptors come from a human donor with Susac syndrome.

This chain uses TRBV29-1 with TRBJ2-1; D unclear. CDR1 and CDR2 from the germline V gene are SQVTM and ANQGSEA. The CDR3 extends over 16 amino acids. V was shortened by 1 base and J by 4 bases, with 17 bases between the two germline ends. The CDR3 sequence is CSVEGSSRLGYNEQFF. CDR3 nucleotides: TGCAGCGTTGAAGGTAGTTCGAGATTGGGGTACAATGAGCAGTTCTTC.

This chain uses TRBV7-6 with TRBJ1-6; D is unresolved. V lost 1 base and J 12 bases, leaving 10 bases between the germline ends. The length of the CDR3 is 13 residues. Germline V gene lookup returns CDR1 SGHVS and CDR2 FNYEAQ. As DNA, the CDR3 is TGTGCCAGCAGCTTAGAGCCCCGTAGACCCCTCCACTTT. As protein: CASSLEPRRPLHF. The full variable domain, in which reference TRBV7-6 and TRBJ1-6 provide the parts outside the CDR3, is GAGVSQSPRYKVTKRGQDVALRCDPISGHVSLYWYRQALGQGPEFLTYFNYEAQQDKSGLPNDRFSAERPEGSISTLTIQRTEQRDSAMYRCASSLEPRRPLHFGNGTRLTVT.

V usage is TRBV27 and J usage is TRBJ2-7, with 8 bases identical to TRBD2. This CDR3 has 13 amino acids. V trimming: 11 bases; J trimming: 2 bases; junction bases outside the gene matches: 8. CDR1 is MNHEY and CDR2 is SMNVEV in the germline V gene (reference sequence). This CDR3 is CAAWAGGAYEQYF. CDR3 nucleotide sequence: TGTGCCGCTTGGGCGGGGGGTGCCTACGAGCAGTACTTC.

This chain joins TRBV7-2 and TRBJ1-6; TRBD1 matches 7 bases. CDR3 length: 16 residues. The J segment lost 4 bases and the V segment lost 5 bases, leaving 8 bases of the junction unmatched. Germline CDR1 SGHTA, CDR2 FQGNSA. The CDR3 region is CASSRGNRGYNSPLHF. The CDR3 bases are TGTGCCAGCAGCCGTGGAAACAGGGGTTATAATTCACCCCTCCACTTT.

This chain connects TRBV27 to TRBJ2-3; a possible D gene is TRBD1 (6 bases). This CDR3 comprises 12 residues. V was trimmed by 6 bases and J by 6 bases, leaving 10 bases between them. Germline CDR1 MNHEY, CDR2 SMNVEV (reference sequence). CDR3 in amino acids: CASRKQGDTQYF. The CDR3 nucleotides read TGTGCCAGCAGAAAACAGGGTGATACGCAGTATTTT.

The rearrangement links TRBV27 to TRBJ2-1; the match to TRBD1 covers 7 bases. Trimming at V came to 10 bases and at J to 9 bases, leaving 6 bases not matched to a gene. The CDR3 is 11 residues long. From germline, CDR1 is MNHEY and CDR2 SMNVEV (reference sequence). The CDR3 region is CATTSGGEQFF. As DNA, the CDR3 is TGTGCCACGACCTCAGGGGGTGAGCAGTTCTTC.

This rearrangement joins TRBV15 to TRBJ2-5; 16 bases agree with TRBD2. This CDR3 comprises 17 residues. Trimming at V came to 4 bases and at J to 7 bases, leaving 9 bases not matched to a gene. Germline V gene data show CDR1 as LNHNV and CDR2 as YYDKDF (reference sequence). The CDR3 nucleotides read TGTGCCACCAGCACCGGGACTAGCGGGGGGGCCCTACGGACCCAGTACTTC. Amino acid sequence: CATSTGTSGGALRTQYF.

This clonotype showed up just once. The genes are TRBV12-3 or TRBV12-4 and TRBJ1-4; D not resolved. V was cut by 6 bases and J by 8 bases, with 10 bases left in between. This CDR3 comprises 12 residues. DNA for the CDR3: TGTGCCAGCAGCATAGACGGCGAAAAACTGTTTTTT. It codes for CASSIDGEKLFF.

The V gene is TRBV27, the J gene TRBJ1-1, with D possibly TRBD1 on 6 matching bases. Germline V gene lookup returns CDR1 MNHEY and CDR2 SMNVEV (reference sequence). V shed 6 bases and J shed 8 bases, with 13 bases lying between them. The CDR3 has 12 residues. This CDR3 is CASRSGTPEAFF. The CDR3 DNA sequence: TGTGCCAGCAGGAGTGGGACACCCGAAGCTTTCTTT.

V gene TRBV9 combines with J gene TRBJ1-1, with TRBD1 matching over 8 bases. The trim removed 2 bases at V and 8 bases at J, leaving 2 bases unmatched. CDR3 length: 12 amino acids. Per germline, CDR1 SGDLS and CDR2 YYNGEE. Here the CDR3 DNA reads TGTGCCAGCAGCGTTTCAGGGGGCGAAGCTTTCTTT. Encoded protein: CASSVSGGEAFF.

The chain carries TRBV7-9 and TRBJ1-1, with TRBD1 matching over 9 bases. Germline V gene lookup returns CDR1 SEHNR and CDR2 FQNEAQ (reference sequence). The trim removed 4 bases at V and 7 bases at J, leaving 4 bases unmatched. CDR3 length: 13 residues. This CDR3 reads CASSSYRGLEAFF. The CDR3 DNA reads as TGTGCCAGCAGCTCCTACAGGGGGCTTGAAGCTTTCTTT.

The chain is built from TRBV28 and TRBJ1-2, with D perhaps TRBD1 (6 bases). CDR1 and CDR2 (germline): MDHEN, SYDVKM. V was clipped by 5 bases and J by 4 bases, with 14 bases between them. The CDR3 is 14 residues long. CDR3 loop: CASSPIGQLYGYTF. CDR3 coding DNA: TGTGCCAGCAGTCCAATAGGACAGCTCTATGGCTACACCTTC.

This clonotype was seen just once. This chain's CDR3 is CASSASSNQPQHF. DNA for the CDR3: TGTGCCAGCAGTGCTTCATCGAATCAGCCCCAGCATTTT. The chain links TRBV25-1 to TRBJ1-5; no clear D. The CDR3 is made up of 13 amino acids. Germline CDR1 and CDR2: MGHDK and SYGVNS. V lost 4 bases, J lost 4 bases, and 8 bases lay in between.

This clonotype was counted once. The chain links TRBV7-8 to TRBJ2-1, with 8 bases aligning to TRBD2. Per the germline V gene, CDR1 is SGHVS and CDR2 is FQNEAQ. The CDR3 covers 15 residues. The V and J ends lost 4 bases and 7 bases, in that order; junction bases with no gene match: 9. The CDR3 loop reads CASSSLSPGGNEQFF. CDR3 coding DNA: TGTGCCAGCAGCTCCTTAAGCCCGGGGGGGAATGAGCAGTTCTTC.

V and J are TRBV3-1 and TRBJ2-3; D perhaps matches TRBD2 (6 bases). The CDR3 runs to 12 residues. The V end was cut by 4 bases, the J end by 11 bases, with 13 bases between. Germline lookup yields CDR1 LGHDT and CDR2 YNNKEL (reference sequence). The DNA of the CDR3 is TGTGCCAGCAGCCCCGGAGGGGAAGGGCAGTATTTT. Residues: CASSPGGEGQYF.

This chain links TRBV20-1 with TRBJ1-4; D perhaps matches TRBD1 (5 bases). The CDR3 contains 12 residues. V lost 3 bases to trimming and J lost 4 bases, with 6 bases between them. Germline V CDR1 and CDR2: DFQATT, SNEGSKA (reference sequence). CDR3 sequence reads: CSASQGNEKLFF. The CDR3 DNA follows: TGCAGTGCTAGCCAGGGTAATGAAAAACTGTTTTTT.

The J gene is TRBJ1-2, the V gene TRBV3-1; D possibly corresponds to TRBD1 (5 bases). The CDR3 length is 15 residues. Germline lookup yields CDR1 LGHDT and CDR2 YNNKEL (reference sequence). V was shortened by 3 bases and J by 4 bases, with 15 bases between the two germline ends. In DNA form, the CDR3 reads TGTGCCAGCAGCCATCTGGGGCAGGGTGGCTATGGCTACACCTTC. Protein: CASSHLGQGGYGYTF.

Written as DNA, the CDR3 is TGTGCCAGCAGCGTAGGGGCAGGGCGGCGCACCGGGGAGCTGTTTTTT. This sequence encodes CASSVGAGRRTGELFF. The rearrangement links TRBV9 to TRBJ2-2, with a tentative D call TRBD1 (5 bases). With 0 bases removed from V and 4 bases from J, the gap between germline ends came to 13 bases. Germline CDR1 is SGDLS and CDR2 is YYNGEE. This CDR3 has 16 residues.

The CDR3 DNA follows: TGCGCCAGCAGCCCCTACAGGGGGCGTAACAATGAGCAGTTCTTC. This encodes CASSPYRGRNNEQFF. This chain connects TRBV4-3 to TRBJ2-1; 9 bases fit TRBD1. The CDR3 covers 15 residues. Germline-derived CDR1 and CDR2 are LGHNA and YSLEER. V trimming: 4 bases; J trimming: 5 bases; junction bases outside the gene matches: 6.

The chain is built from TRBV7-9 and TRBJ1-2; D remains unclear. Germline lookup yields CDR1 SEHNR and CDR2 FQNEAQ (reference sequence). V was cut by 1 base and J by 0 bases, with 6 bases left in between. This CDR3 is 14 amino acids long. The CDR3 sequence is CASSLGMPNYGYTF. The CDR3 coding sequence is TGTGCCAGCAGCTTAGGTATGCCTAACTATGGCTACACCTTC.

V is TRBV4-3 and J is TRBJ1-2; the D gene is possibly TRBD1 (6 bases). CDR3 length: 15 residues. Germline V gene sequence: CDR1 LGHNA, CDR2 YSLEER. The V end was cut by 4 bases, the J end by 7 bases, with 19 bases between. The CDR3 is CASSRRGQGSGGYTF. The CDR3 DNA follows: TGCGCCAGCAGCCGGCGGGGGCAGGGCTCGGGTGGCTACACCTTC.

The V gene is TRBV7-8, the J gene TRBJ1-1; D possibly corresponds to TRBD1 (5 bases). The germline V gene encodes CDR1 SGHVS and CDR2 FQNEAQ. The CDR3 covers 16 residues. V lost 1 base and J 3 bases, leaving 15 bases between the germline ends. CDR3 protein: CASSLVIGVGDTEAFF. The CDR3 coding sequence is TGTGCCAGCAGCTTAGTGATCGGGGTGGGGGACACTGAAGCTTTCTTT.

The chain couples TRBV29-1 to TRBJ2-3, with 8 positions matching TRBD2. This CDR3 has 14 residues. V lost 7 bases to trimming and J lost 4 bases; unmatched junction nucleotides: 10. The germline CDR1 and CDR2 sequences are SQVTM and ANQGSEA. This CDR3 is CSAEAGGRPDTQYF. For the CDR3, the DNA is TGCAGCGCCGAGGCGGGGGGCCGCCCAGATACGCAGTATTTT.

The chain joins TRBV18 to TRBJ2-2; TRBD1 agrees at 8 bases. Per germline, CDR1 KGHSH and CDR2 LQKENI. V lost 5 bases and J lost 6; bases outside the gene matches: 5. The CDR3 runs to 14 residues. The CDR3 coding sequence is TGTGCCAGCTCAGGGACAGGAGTCCCCGGGGAGCTGTTTTTT. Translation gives CASSGTGVPGELFF.

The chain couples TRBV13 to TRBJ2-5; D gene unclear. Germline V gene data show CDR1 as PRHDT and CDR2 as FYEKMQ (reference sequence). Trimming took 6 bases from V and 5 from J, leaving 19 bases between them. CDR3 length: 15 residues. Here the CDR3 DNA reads TGTGCCAGCAGAAAAAAATCGGCTAGTCAGGAGACCCAGTACTTC. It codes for CASRKKSASQETQYF.

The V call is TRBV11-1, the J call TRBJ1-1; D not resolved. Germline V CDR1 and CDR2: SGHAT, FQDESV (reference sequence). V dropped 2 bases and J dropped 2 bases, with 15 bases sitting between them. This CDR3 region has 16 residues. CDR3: CASSLFRGRRNTEAFF. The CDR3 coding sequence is TGTGCCAGCAGCTTATTTCGCGGCAGAAGAAACACTGAAGCTTTCTTT.

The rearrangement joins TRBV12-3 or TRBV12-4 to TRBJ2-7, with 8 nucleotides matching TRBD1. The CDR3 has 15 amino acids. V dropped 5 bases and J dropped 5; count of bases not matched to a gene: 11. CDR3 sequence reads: CASSIDGQGFHEQYF. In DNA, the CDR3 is TGTGCCAGCAGTATAGACGGACAGGGCTTCCACGAGCAGTACTTC.

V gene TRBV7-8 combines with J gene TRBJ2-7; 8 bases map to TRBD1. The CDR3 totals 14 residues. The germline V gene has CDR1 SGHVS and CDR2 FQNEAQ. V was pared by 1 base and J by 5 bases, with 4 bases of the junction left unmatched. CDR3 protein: CASSLGTGSDEQYF. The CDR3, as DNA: TGTGCCAGCAGCTTAGGGACAGGGTCGGACGAGCAGTACTTC.